The next 20 T cell receptor beta chains were all read from a single sample in a study of blood T cell repertoires in COVID-19. Produced via immunoSEQ multiplex PCR; TCRdb's table is partial and in-frame only. Of roughly 200,000 clones listed, 89% were seen once; the top ten hold roughly 6.7%. Sequencing was done on a sample of peripheral blood. The receptors stem from a middle-aged man with acute or convalescent COVID-19.

The chain joins TRBV27 to TRBJ2-1, with TRBD2 matching 13 bases. Germline lookup yields CDR1 MNHEY and CDR2 SMNVEV (reference sequence). After removal of 1 base from V and 2 bases from J, the junction contained 5 bases not matched to a gene. The CDR3 sequence is 18 residues long. In nucleotides, the CDR3 is TGTGCCAGCAGTTTATTTACTAGCGGGGGGGGGACCTACAATGAGCAGTTCTTC. It encodes CASSLFTSGGGTYNEQFF.

The CDR3: CASSYMVSGGASHYEQYF. The CDR3 DNA is TGTGCCAGCAGCTATATGGTTAGCGGGGGGGCCTCGCACTACGAGCAGTACTTC. V usage is TRBV13 and J usage is TRBJ2-7, with 11 bases aligning to TRBD2. V dropped 4 bases and J dropped 3; count of bases not matched to a gene: 14. This CDR3 has 18 amino acids. The germline V gene encodes CDR1 PRHDT and CDR2 FYEKMQ (reference sequence).

V and J are TRBV7-2 and TRBJ2-2, with 8 bases matching TRBD2. CDR1 and CDR2 from the germline V gene are SGHTA and FQGNSA. CDR3 length: 15 residues. Unmatched junction bases numbered 6, after V lost 2 bases and J lost 7 bases. The CDR3 here is CASSLNGGAGGELFF. The CDR3 bases are TGTGCCAGCAGCTTAAACGGGGGGGCCGGCGGGGAGCTGTTTTTT.

The rearrangement joins TRBV7-2 to TRBJ1-2; D uncertain. V dropped 5 bases and J dropped 0 bases, with 10 bases sitting between them. Per the germline V gene, CDR1 is SGHTA and CDR2 is FQGNSA. The CDR3 covers 14 residues. DNA for the CDR3: TGTGCCAGCAGCCCAGACGGGGCTAACTATGGCTACACCTTC. This sequence encodes CASSPDGANYGYTF.

This chain uses TRBV5-8 with TRBJ1-5; D is uncertain. The V and J ends lost 4 bases and 0 bases respectively, with 20 bases between them. The germline gives CDR1 SGHTS, CDR2 YDEGEE. The CDR3 has 18 residues. In DNA form, the CDR3 reads TGTGCCAGCAGCCCGAAAGGATCGACAAGAAGTAGCAATCAGCCCCAGCATTTT. This sequence encodes CASSPKGSTRSSNQPQHF.

The chain carries TRBV18 and TRBJ2-3, with 10 positions matching TRBD2. This CDR3 has 17 amino acids. The V gene end was trimmed by 0 bases and the J gene end by 4 bases; junction bases not matched to a gene: 7. Germline values: CDR1 KGHSH, CDR2 LQKENI. Here the CDR3 reads CASSPPRAGGPSDTQYF. The CDR3 nucleotides are TGTGCCAGCTCACCACCGAGAGCGGGGGGGCCATCAGATACGCAGTATTTT.

This chain links TRBV19 with TRBJ2-7, with D possibly matching TRBD2 (6 bases). The ends were cut back, 3 bases at V and 5 bases at J, with 14 bases in the middle. Looked up from germline, CDR1 is LNHDA and CDR2 is SQIVND (reference sequence). The CDR3 totals 14 residues. This chain's CDR3 is CASSIRSSGDEQYF. The CDR3 region has the DNA TGTGCCAGTAGTATTAGGTCCTCGGGGGACGAGCAGTACTTC. Together with reference TRBV19 and TRBJ2-7, the CDR3 gives the full variable domain: DGGITQSPKYLFRKEGQNVTLSCEQNLNHDAMYWYRQDPGQGLRLIYYSQIVNDFQKGDIAEGYSVSREKKESFPLTVTSAQKNPTAFYLCASSIRSSGDEQYFGPGTRLTVT.

CDR3 sequence reads: CASSDRDKLFF. CDR3 nucleotide sequence: TGTGCCAGCAGCGACAGGGACAAACTGTTTTTT. The V and J genes are TRBV12-3 or TRBV12-4 and TRBJ1-4; 7 bases map to TRBD1. The CDR3 is 11 residues long. The J segment lost 11 bases and the V segment lost 6 bases, leaving 3 bases of the junction unmatched.

This clone occurred a few times. The chain uses TRBV7-2 and TRBJ2-3; 7 nucleotides agree with TRBD2. The CDR3 covers 15 residues. V shed 4 bases, J shed 2 bases, and the junction held 6 bases outside the gene matches. From germline, CDR1 is SGHTA and CDR2 FQGNSA. The CDR3 loop reads CASSSRDYYTDTQYF. The CDR3 coding sequence is TGTGCCAGCAGCTCCCGGGACTACTACACAGATACGCAGTATTTT.

This clone has a single count. The rearrangement uses TRBV5-1 and TRBJ2-5; 7 bases are a match to TRBD1. CDR3 length equals 15 residues. V lost 0 bases to trimming and J lost 4 bases; unmatched junction nucleotides: 6. Germline V CDR1 and CDR2: SGHRS, YFSETQ. The CDR3: CASSLVQGVGETQYF. The DNA of the CDR3 is TGCGCCAGCAGCTTGGTTCAGGGGGTAGGAGAGACCCAGTACTTC.

The chain recombines TRBV21-1 with TRBJ2-4; the table assigns TRBD1, which was not confirmed against the DNA. TRBV21-1 is an annotated pseudogene. The CDR3 totals 14 residues. The chain's CDR3 is CASSKGQGWDIQYF. Here the CDR3 DNA reads TGTGCCAGCAGCAAGGGACAGGGATGGGACATTCAGTACTTC.

The V call is TRBV27, the J call TRBJ1-1; no reliable D call. Trimming removed 3 bases from V and 1 base from J, with 6 bases in between. CDR1 and CDR2 from the germline V gene are MNHEY and SMNVEV (reference sequence). This CDR3 comprises 13 residues. CDR3 loop: CASSLGENTEAFF. The CDR3 DNA reads as TGTGCCAGCAGTTTGGGAGAGAACACTGAAGCTTTCTTT.

The CDR3 is CASRSGELYNEQFF. CDR3 coding DNA: TGCGCCAGCAGATCCGGGGAATTATACAATGAGCAGTTCTTC. The chain carries TRBV5-1 and TRBJ2-1, with a possible D match to TRBD2 (5 bases). Between the trimmed V and J ends, which lost 5 bases and 4 bases, there was a span of 13 bases. Per germline, CDR1 SGHRS and CDR2 YFSETQ. The CDR3 sequence is 14 residues long.

The chain is built from TRBV19 and TRBJ1-1; unclear D gene. The germline CDR1 and CDR2 sequences are LNHDA and SQIVND (reference sequence). With 2 bases removed from V and 1 base from J, the gap between germline ends came to 11 bases. The CDR3 sequence is 15 residues long. CDR3 sequence (DNA): TGTGCCAGTAGTATATCGGGTTTGAAGAACACTGAAGCTTTCTTT. It is translated as CASSISGLKNTEAFF.

The V and J genes are TRBV5-4 and TRBJ2-2; a weak D match, TRBD1 (5 bases). The V gene's germline CDR1 is SGHNT and CDR2 YYREEE (reference sequence). The V and J ends lost 4 bases and 6 bases respectively, with 7 bases between them. CDR3 length: 12 residues. The CDR3 DNA is TGTGCCAGCAGCCAGGGCCCCGGGGAGCTGTTTTTT. It translates to CASSQGPGELFF.

This chain uses TRBV7-8 with TRBJ2-2; 8 nucleotides line up with TRBD2. V shed 5 bases, J shed 4 bases, and the junction held 12 bases outside the gene matches. CDR3 length: 17 residues. Germline V lookup: CDR1 SGHVS, CDR2 FQNEAQ. The chain's CDR3 is CASSPGLAISRTGELFF. The CDR3 DNA is TGTGCCAGCAGCCCCGGACTAGCAATTAGTCGCACCGGGGAGCTGTTTTTT.

This clone was found once. This chain connects TRBV2 to TRBJ1-5; no clear D gene. V was shortened by 3 bases and J by 3 bases, with 9 bases between the two germline ends. Germline V gene lookup returns CDR1 SNHLY and CDR2 FYNNEI. The length of the CDR3 is 14 residues. The CDR3, as DNA: TGTGCCAGCAGTGAGGGCTTCTCCAATCAGCCCCAGCATTTT. Its protein product is CASSEGFSNQPQHF.

The chain couples TRBV7-8 to TRBJ1-2; TRBD1 aligns across 12 bases. The length of the CDR3 is 15 residues. Trimming cost V 5 bases and J 4 bases; bases outside gene matches: 5. Germline loops: CDR1 SGHVS, CDR2 FQNEAQ. CDR3 protein: CASSAGTGGRYGYTF. For the CDR3, the DNA is TGTGCCAGCAGCGCTGGGACAGGGGGCCGCTATGGCTACACCTTC.

This sequence joins TRBV2 and TRBJ2-6; TRBD2 matches at 8 bases. The CDR3 covers 15 residues. V trimming: 5 bases; J trimming: 4 bases; junction bases outside the gene matches: 4. Germline V gene lookup returns CDR1 SNHLY and CDR2 FYNNEI. CDR3 sequence: CASSLAGGGANVLTF. The DNA for the CDR3 is TGTGCCAGCAGTCTTGCGGGGGGAGGGGCCAACGTCCTGACTTTC.

This clone was recorded only once. V is TRBV3-1 (or the pseudogene TRBV3-2) and J is TRBJ1-4, with 9 bases fitting TRBD1. Germline CDR1 reads LGHDT; CDR2 reads YNNKEL (reference sequence). The CDR3 is made up of 14 amino acids. V shed 5 bases, J shed 4 bases, and the junction held 2 bases outside the gene matches. CDR3 DNA: TGTGCCAGCAGCGGACAGGGGCGTAATGAAAAACTGTTTTTT. As protein: CASSGQGRNEKLFF.